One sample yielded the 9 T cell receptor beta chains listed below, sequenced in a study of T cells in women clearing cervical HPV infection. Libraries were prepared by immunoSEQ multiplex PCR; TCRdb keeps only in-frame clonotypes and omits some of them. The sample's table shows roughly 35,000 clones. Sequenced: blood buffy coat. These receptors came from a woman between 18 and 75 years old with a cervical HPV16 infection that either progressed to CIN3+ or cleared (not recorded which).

Partial CDR3 DNA: TGTGCCAGCTCACCACGGCAAGAGACG. Translating it yields CASSPRQET. The whole CDR3 is CASSPRQETQYF. This chain links TRBV18 with TRBJ2-3; D unclear. The read stops 3 residues short of the end of the CDR3; the missing end is completed from the germline J gene. The germline V gene has CDR1 KGHSH and CDR2 LQKENI. The CDR3 loop spans 12 amino acids.

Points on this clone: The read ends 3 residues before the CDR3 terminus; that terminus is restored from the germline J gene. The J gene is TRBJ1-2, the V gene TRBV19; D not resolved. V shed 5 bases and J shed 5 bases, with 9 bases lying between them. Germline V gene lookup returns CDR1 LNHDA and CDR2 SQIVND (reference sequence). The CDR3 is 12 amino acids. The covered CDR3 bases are TGTGCCAGTAGTGTGTCACGGTATGGC. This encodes CASSVSRYG. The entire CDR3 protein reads CASSVSRYGYTF.

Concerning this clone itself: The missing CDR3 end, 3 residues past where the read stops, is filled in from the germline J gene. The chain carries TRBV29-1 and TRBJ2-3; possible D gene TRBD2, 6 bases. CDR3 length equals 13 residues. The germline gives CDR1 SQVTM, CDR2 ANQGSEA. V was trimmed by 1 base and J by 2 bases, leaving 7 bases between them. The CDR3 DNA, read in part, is TGCAGCGTTGAAGTAGCGGCCACAGATACG. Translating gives CSVEVAATDT. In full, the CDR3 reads CSVEVAATDTQYF.

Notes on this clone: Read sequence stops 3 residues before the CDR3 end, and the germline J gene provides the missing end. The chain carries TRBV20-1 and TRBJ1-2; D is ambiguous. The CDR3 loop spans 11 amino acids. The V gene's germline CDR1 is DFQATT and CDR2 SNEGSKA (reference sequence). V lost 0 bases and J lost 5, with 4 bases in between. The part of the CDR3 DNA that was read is TGCAGTGCTAGAGATCTTTATGGC. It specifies CSARDLYG. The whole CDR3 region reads CSARDLYGYTF.

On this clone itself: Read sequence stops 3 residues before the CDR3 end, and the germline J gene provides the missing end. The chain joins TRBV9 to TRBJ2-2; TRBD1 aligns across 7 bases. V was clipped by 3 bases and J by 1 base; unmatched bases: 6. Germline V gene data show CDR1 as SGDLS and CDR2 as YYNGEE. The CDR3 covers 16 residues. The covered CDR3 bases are TGTGCCAGCAGCGCCTCCGGGACAGTGAACACCGGGGAG. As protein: CASSASGTVNTGE. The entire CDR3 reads CASSASGTVNTGELFF.

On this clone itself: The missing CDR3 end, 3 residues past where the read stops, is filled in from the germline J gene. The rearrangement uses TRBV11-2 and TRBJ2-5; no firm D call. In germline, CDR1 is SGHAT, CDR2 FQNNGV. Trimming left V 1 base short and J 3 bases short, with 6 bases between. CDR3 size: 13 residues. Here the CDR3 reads CASSLGPEETQYF. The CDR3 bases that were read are TGTGCCAGCAGCTTAGGTCCCGAAGAGACC.

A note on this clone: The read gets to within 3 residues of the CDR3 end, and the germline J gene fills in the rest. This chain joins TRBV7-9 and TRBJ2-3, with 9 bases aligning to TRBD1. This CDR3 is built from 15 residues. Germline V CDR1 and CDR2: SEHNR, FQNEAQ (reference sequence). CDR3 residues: CASSLEGTGWKTQYF. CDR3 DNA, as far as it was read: TGTGCCAGCAGCTTAGAAGGGACAGGGTGGAAGACG. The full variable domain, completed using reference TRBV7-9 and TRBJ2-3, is DTGVSQNPRHKITKRGQNVTFRCDPISEHNRLYWYRQTLGQGPEFLTYFQNEAQLEKSRLLSDRFSAERPKGSFSTLEIQRTEQGDSAMYLCASSLEGTGWKTQYFGPGTRLTVL.

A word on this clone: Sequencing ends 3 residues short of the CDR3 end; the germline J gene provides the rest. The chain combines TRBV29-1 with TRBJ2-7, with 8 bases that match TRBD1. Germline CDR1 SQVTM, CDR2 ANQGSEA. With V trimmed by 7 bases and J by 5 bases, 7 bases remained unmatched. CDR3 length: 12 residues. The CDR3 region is CSALGQAHEQYF. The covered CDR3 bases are TGCAGCGCCCTGGGACAGGCCCACGAG.

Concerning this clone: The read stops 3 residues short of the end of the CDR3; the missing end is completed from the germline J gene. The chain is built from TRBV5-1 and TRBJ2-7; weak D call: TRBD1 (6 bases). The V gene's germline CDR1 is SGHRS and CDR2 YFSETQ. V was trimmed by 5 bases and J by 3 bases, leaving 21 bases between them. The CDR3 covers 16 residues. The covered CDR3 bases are TGCGCCAGCAGGCCTAACAGGGAGCCGCTCTTCTACGAG. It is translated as CASRPNREPLFYE. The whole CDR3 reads CASRPNREPLFYEQYF.